These T cell receptor beta chains were read from a single sample in a study of OX40 agonist ivuxolimab in advanced cancers. Repertoires were generated with immunoSEQ multiplex PCR, while TCRdb's copy carries only in-frame clones and drops some. The sample contains 59,000 or so clones, approximately 82% of which appear only once. Sample: CD4+ or CD8+ T cells sorted from blood, taken in a trial of the OX40 agonist ivuxolimab. The receptors were sampled from an adult with an advanced solid tumor such as melanoma, head and neck, liver or kidney cancer. Both conserved end residues are part of each CDR3. The order of the fields is D gene, V gene, clone size, J gene, CDR3 DNA, CDR3 protein. D genes are given only for firm matches. The size entry is marked missing in some rows and otherwise reads once, few, many or a size class.

NA,TRBV5-4,NA,TRBJ2-2,TGTGCCAGCAGCTTGGATGGGATCGGGGAGCTGTTTTTT,CASSLDGIGELFF
TRBD1,TRBV18,NA,TRBJ1-2,TGTGCCAGCTCAACGGATCCCCACAGGGGCCTAAACTATGGCTACACCTTC,CASSTDPHRGLNYGYTF
NA,TRBV7-2,NA,TRBJ1-1,TGTGCCAGCAGCCTCGGGACTGAAGCTTTCTTT,CASSLGTEAFF
NA,TRBV6-5,NA,TRBJ2-2,TGTGCCAGCAGTCCCCCTTCCGGGGAGCTGTTTTTT,CASSPPSGELFF
NA,TRBV4-3,NA,TRBJ1-5,TGCGCCAGCAGCCAGCAGACAGGAATCTTCAATCAGCCCCAGCATTTT,CASSQQTGIFNQPQHF
TRBD2,TRBV5-1,NA,TRBJ2-1,TGCGCCAGCAGCTTGGAGGGTTTTAGCGGGAGGAATGAGCAGTTCTTC,CASSLEGFSGRNEQFF
NA,TRBV5-8,NA,TRBJ1-6,TGTGCCAGCAGCTTACAGGAGTATTCACCCCTCCACTTT,CASSLQEYSPLHF
NA,TRBV11-2,NA,TRBJ1-1,TGTGCCAGCAGCTTCCCAGACAGGAGAAGCACTGAAGCTTTCTTT,CASSFPDRRSTEAFF
NA,TRBV7-2,NA,TRBJ1-5,TGTGCCAGCAGCTTAGTGGGGTTACAGAATCAGCCCCAGCATTTT,CASSLVGLQNQPQHF
NA,TRBV19,few,TRBJ2-5,TGTGCCAGTAGAGCACCCAGGGAGGAGACCCAGTACTTC,CASRAPREETQYF
NA,TRBV7-8,NA,TRBJ1-1,TGTGCTTCCGACACGGGAATGAACACTGAAGCTTTCTTT,CASDTGMNTEAFF
NA,TRBV29-1,few,TRBJ1-1,TGCAGCGTTGGGGACAACGGGGGCGCTTTCTTT,CSVGDNGGAFF
TRBD2,TRBV28,NA,TRBJ2-7,TGTGCCAGCAGCGTTAGCGGGAGACGGTACGAGCAGTACTTC,CASSVSGRRYEQYF
TRBD1,TRBV11-3,NA,TRBJ2-3,TGTGCCAGCAGCCCCGGGACAGGGGGGGATACGCAGTATTTT,CASSPGTGGDTQYF
TRBD2,TRBV7-2,NA,TRBJ2-5,TGTGCCAGCAGCCCCCCAAGGCGGGCTAGCGGGAAGGAAGAGACCCAGTACTTC,CASSPPRRASGKEETQYF
NA,TRBV11-3,NA,TRBJ2-1,TGTGCCAGCAGCCCTCAGGGCGGCAATGAGCAGTTCTTC,CASSPQGGNEQFF
NA,TRBV5-1,few,TRBJ1-1,TGCGCCAGCAGCTTGGCCGGACACCTTGAAGCTTTCTTT,CASSLAGHLEAFF
TRBD2,TRBV2,NA,TRBJ2-1,TGTGCCAGCAGTTCTCGGACTAGCATCTTCCATGAGCAGTTCTTC,CASSSRTSIFHEQFF
NA,TRBV5-8,NA,TRBJ1-6,TGTGCCAGCAGTCGACAGCTCTATAATTCACCCCTCCACTTT,CASSRQLYNSPLHF
NA,TRBV29-1,few,TRBJ1-1,TGCAGCTGGAGAAGGAACACTGAAGCTTTCTTT,CSWRRNTEAFF
NA,TRBV7-2,NA,TRBJ1-3,TGTGCCAGCAGCTTAGGAAGGGACGGGAAAGGAAACACCATATATTTT,CASSLGRDGKGNTIYF
TRBD1,TRBV5-5,NA,TRBJ1-1,TGTGCCAGCAGCTTTAGGGGGCAGGGGGACACTGAAGCTTTCTTT,CASSFRGQGDTEAFF
NA,TRBV28,NA,TRBJ1-2,TGTGCCAGCAGTTTAAGAGGGGTGGGATATGGCTACACCTTC,CASSLRGVGYGYTF
NA,TRBV11-3,NA,TRBJ1-5,TGTGCCAGCAGCCTACAGGGTTGGCAATCAGCCCCAGCATTT,CASSLQGWQSAPAF
TRBD1,TRBV10-2,NA,TRBJ1-3,TGCGCCAGCAGGGACAGGGGGAACACCATATATTTT,CASRDRGNTIYF
NA,TRBV11-3,NA,TRBJ2-5,TGTGCCAGCAGCTTAGTATACCAAGGGACCCAGTACTTC,CASSLVYQGTQYF
NA,TRBV5-1,NA,TRBJ1-2,TGCGCCAGCAGTAGGGAAGCTAACTATGGCTACACCTTC,CASSREANYGYTF
NA,TRBV5-1,NA,TRBJ1-2,TGCGCCAGCAGCTTGGGAGGGGATGGTGGCTACACCTTC,CASSLGGDGGYTF
TRBD1,TRBV19,few,TRBJ1-5,TGTGCCAGTAAAACCGGGACAGGGGGCAATCAGCCCCAGCATTTT,CASKTGTGGNQPQHF
NA,TRBV7-2,NA,TRBJ1-3,TGTGCCAGCAGCTTAGGACAGTCCAAAAGCTCTGGAAACACCATATATTTT,CASSLGQSKSSGNTIYF
NA,TRBV21-1,NA,TRBJ2-1,TGTGCCAGCAGCAAATGCCCCTGGCACGGTAAGGGAAACAATGAGCAGTTCTTC,CASSKCPWHGKGNNEQFF
TRBD2,TRBV13,NA,TRBJ2-5,TGTGCCAGCAGCCCACGGACTAGCGGGGGGGCAGAGACCCAGTACTTC,CASSPRTSGGAETQYF
TRBD1,TRBV6-5,NA,TRBJ1-5,TGTGCCAGTTCGACAGGGGTATGGAATCAGCCCCAGCATTTT,CASSTGVWNQPQHF
TRBD1,TRBV5-1,NA,TRBJ1-2,TGCGCCAGCAGCTTGGGGACAGGGAGCTATGGCTACACCTTC,CASSLGTGSYGYTF
NA,TRBV2,NA,TRBJ1-1,TGTGCCAGCAGTGAATGGGGAATGAACACTGAAGCTTTCTTT,CASSEWGMNTEAFF
TRBD2,TRBV7-6,few,TRBJ2-2,TGTGCCAGCAGCTTAGTACGACTAGCGGGTAACACCGGGGAGCTGTTTTTT,CASSLVRLAGNTGELFF
NA,TRBV5-1,NA,TRBJ1-2,TGCGCCAGCAGCTTGTCGACGGGCCTCTATGGCTACACCTTC,CASSLSTGLYGYTF
NA,TRBV7-2,NA,TRBJ1-5,TGTGCCAGCAGCTTAGAAGGAGGTCAGCCCCAGCATTTT,CASSLEGGQPQHF
NA,TRBV19,NA,TRBJ1-6,TGTGCCTCAAAGGCCGGGACACAGAATTCACCCCTCCACTTT,CASKAGTQNSPLHF
NA,TRBV4-2,once,TRBJ1-5,TGTGCCAGCAGCCAAGAGCGGACAGACAATCAGCCCCAGCATTTT,CASSQERTDNQPQHF
NA,TRBV5-4,few,TRBJ1-1,TGTGCCAGCAGAGATTGGGGGATGAACACTGAAGCTTTCTTT,CASRDWGMNTEAFF
TRBD2,TRBV7-6,NA,TRBJ2-5,TGTGCCAGCAGCCTCGGGACTATTCTTCCGGAGACCCAGTACTTC,CASSLGTILPETQYF
NA,TRBV7-2,NA,TRBJ2-7,TGTGCCAGCAGCTTAGCGCACGGATCAACCTACGAGCAGTACTTC,CASSLAHGSTYEQYF
NA,TRBV6-5,once,TRBJ1-4,TGTGCCAGTGGGGGAGGTAATGAAAAACTGTTTTTT,CASGGGNEKLFF
NA,TRBV19,once,TRBJ2-3,TGTGCCAGTAGCCCGGTAGCGGCAAGCACAGATACGCAGTATTTT,CASSPVAASTDTQYF
NA,TRBV6-6,NA,TRBJ1-1,TGTGCCATCGCACCGCCCGGGGGGCAGAACACTGAAGCTTTCTTT,CAIAPPGGQNTEAFF
NA,TRBV27,NA,TRBJ2-1,TGTGCCAGCAGTGCCGGGGGACTCTCCTACAATGAGCAGTTCTTC,CASSAGGLSYNEQFF
NA,TRBV7-9,NA,TRBJ1-2,TGTGCCAGCACCCCCTTAGGGTATGGCTACACCTTC,CASTPLGYGYTF
NA,TRBV11-1,NA,TRBJ1-6,TGTGCCAGCAGCCCCCGGGGGGGGTCCAATTCACCCCTCCACTTT,CASSPRGGSNSPLHF
TRBD1,TRBV4-3,NA,TRBJ1-2,TGCGCCAGCAGCCAAGATCTTCTACAGGGGGCGTGGGGCTACACCTTC,CASSQDLLQGAWGYTF
TRBD1,TRBV19,NA,TRBJ1-3,TGTGCCAGTAGTGAAAGACAGGGGGCATCTGGAAACACCATATATTTT,CASSERQGASGNTIYF
NA,TRBV7-1,NA,TRBJ1-5,TGTGCCAGCTCCGACAGACGTAGCAATCAGCCCCAGCATTTT,CASSDRRSNQPQHF
TRBD1,TRBV5-1,NA,TRBJ2-1,TGCGCCAGCAGCTCGGGACAGGGGGCGTTCAATGAGCAGTTCTTC,CASSSGQGAFNEQFF
TRBD1,TRBV6-6,NA,TRBJ2-5,TGTGCCAGCAGTGACCGGACAGGGGGCCGTGAGACCCAGTACTTC,CASSDRTGGRETQYF
TRBD2,TRBV9,NA,TRBJ2-1,TGTGCCAGCAGCCTCTCGACTAGCCGATACAATGAGCAGTTCTTC,CASSLSTSRYNEQFF
NA,TRBV11-2,once,TRBJ2-2,TGTGCCAGCAGTCCCGGAACGAACACCGGGGAGCTGTTTTTT,CASSPGTNTGELFF
TRBD1,TRBV29-1,NA,TRBJ2-7,TGCAGCACCCGGGACAGGGGCTACGAGCAGTACTTC,CSTRDRGYEQYF
TRBD1,TRBV5-4,NA,TRBJ1-2,TGTGCCAGCAGCCCCCCGACAGGGGCCTATGGCTACACCTTC,CASSPPTGAYGYTF
NA,TRBV19,medium-sized,TRBJ1-2,TGTGCCAGTAGTATAGTGCGGCAGGGGAACTATGGCTACACCTTC,CASSIVRQGNYGYTF
TRBD1,TRBV7-2,NA,TRBJ2-6,TGTGCCAGCAGCTTAGAGACAGGGGGGAACCCTGGGGCCAACGTCCTGACTTTC,CASSLETGGNPGANVLTF